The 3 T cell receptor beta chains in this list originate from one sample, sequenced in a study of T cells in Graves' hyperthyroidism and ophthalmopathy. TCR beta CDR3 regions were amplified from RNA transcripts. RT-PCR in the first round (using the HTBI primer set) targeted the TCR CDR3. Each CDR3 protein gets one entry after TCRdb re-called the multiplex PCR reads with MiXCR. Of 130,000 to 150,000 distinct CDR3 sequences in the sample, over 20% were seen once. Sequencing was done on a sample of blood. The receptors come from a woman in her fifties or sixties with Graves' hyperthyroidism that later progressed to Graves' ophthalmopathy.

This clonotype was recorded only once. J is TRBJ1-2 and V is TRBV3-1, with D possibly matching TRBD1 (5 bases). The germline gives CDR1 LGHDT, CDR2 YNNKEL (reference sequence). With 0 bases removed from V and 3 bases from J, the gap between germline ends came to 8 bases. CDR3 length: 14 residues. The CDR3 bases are TGTGCCAGCAGCCAAGAGTCCAGGGACTATGGCTACACCTTC. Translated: CASSQESRDYGYTF.

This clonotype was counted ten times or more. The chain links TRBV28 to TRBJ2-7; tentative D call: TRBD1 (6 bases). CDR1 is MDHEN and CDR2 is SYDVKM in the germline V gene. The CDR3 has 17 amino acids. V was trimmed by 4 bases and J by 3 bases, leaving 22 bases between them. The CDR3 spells CASSSARAQGHYYEQYF. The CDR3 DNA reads TGTGCCAGCAGTTCGGCGCGGGCCCAGGGGCACTACTACGAGCAGTACTTC.

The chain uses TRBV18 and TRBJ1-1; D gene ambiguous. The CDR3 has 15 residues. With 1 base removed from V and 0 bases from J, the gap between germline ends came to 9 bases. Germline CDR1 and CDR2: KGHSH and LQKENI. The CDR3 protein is CASSPLEIMNTEAFF. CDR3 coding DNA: TGTGCCAGCTCACCACTAGAGATCATGAACACTGAAGCTTTCTTT.